Sequencing of this TCR beta chain was carried out in a study of CD8 T cells in Susac syndrome. Sequencing targeted TCR beta in T cells from blood (CD8+ and CD4+). In contrast to the negatively isolated CD8+ and CD4+ T cells, TEMRA cells were FACS-enriched. Random hexamers primed reverse transcription of roughly 0.45 to 1 ug RNA. The authors amplified TCR beta CDR3 across 54 Vbeta and 13 Jbeta using immunoSEQ multiplex PCR. TCRdb used MiXCR to reprocess the immunoSEQ multiplex PCR reads, holding one entry per CDR3 protein. The sample lists 120,000 to 150,000 distinct CDR3 sequences, approximately 93% occurring once. V was clipped by 5 bases and J by 5 bases; unmatched bases: 6. Per the germline V gene, CDR1 is SGHTA and CDR2 is FQGNSA. The CDR3 spans 14 residues.

The clonotype originates from a human donor in good health. Material: CD4+ T cells from PBMCs. The chain is built from TRBV7-2 and TRBJ2-3, with 8 nucleotides matching TRBD2. The CDR3 coding sequence is TGTGCCAGCAGCCAGACTAGCGCCGGAGATACGCAGTATTTT. As protein: CASSQTSAGDTQYF.